Following are 31 T cell receptor beta chains from one sample sequenced in a study of identical twins. MiXCR, applied by TCRdb to the 5' RACE reads, yields one record per CDR3 protein. The sample consists of 200,000 or so distinct CDR3 sequences, under 10% of them appearing once. These sequences were also reported in another study, on yellow fever vaccine responses in identical twins.

The sequenced sample consisted of memory (CD45RO+) T cells sorted from blood. These receptors originate from a woman aged 18-29 years in good health.

As DNA, the CDR3 is TGCGCCAGCAGCCAAGCACAGGGGGCGGCTAGCGGGAGAAACGAGCAGTACTTC. It yields the protein CASSQAQGAASGRNEQYF. The chain employs TRBV4-3 and TRBJ2-7, with a tentative D call TRBD2 (10 bases). The CDR3 consists of 18 residues. From germline, CDR1 is LGHNA and CDR2 YSLEER. V dropped 1 base and J dropped 5 bases, with 24 bases sitting between them.

The rearrangement joins TRBV9 to TRBJ2-1; D possibly corresponds to TRBD1 (6 bases). Germline CDR1 reads SGDLS; CDR2 reads YYNGEE. This CDR3 region has 16 residues. V lost 1 base and J 2 bases, leaving 13 bases between the germline ends. DNA for the CDR3: TGTGCCAGCAGCGTAAGGGTAGGGGGTACCTACAATGAGCAGTTCTTC. Protein product: CASSVRVGGTYNEQFF.

This clonotype was observed many times. CDR3 residues: CASSPTGILTDTQYF. DNA for the CDR3: TGTGCCAGCAGCCCCACAGGGATTCTCACAGATACGCAGTATTTT. The rearrangement links TRBV14 to TRBJ2-3, with D tentatively TRBD1 (6 bases). V gave up 4 bases and J gave up 2 bases, with 13 bases separating them. CDR3 length: 15 residues. Per the germline V gene, CDR1 is SGHDN and CDR2 is FVKESK. The full variable domain, completed using reference TRBV14 and TRBJ2-3, is EAGVTQFPSHSVIEKGQTVTLRCDPISGHDNLYWYRRVMGKEIKFLLHFVKESKQDESGMPNNRFLAERTGGTYSTLKVQPAELEDSGVYFCASSPTGILTDTQYFGPGTRLTVL.

At least ten counts were recorded for this clonotype. J is TRBJ1-1 and V is TRBV7-2; TRBD1 is a possible D gene (5 bases). V was pared by 5 bases and J by 2 bases, with 12 bases between. The CDR3 runs 14 residues. Germline CDR1 SGHTA, CDR2 FQGNSA. The CDR3 nucleotides are TGTGCCAGCAGCAGGAGAAGGGGTAACACTGAAGCTTTCTTT. This encodes CASSRRRGNTEAFF.

This clonotype was detected a few times. The chain uses TRBV11-2 and TRBJ2-7; a weak D match, TRBD1 (5 bases). Germline V gene lookup returns CDR1 SGHAT and CDR2 FQNNGV. Trimming removed 7 bases from V and 0 bases from J, with 19 bases in between. The CDR3 has 16 amino acids. The CDR3 region has the DNA TGTGCCAGCAATTTGAATGGGGCTAGGAGCTCCTACGAGCAGTACTTC. This encodes CASNLNGARSSYEQYF.

This clonotype was detected only a few times. V gene TRBV7-9 combines with J gene TRBJ1-1; no reliable D call. This CDR3 comprises 14 residues. Germline V gene sequence: CDR1 SEHNR, CDR2 FQNEAQ (reference sequence). V lost 5 bases and J lost 0, with 10 bases in between. The CDR3 DNA reads TGTGCCAGCAGCCAACGCCCCATGAACACTGAAGCTTTCTTT. It codes for CASSQRPMNTEAFF. Combining the CDR3 with reference TRBV7-9 and TRBJ1-1 gives the whole variable domain DTGVSQNPRHKITKRGQNVTFRCDPISEHNRLYWYRQTLGQGPEFLTYFQNEAQLEKSRLLSDRFSAERPKGSFSTLEIQRTEQGDSAMYLCASSQRPMNTEAFFGQGTRLTVV.

This clonotype showed up many times. The chain recombines TRBV4-3 with TRBJ2-7; possible D gene TRBD2, 6 bases. V dropped 2 bases and J dropped 3 bases, with 14 bases sitting between them. The germline V gene encodes CDR1 LGHNA and CDR2 YSLEER. There are 15 residues in the CDR3. The DNA of the CDR3 is TGCGCCAGCAGCCAAACTCTAAGCGGGCTCTACGAGCAGTACTTC. Translating gives CASSQTLSGLYEQYF.

This clonotype came up a few times. This chain links TRBV20-1 with TRBJ1-1; possible D gene TRBD1, 6 bases. V was pared by 6 bases and J by 5 bases, with 16 bases between. This CDR3 is 13 amino acids long. Germline CDR1 reads DFQATT; CDR2 reads SNEGSKA (reference sequence). CDR3 nucleotides: TGCAGTGCGCCCGCGACAGGAGAGACTGAAGCTTTCTTT. It is translated as CSAPATGETEAFF.

This clonotype has only a few counts. The chain links TRBV20-1 to TRBJ2-1; possible D gene TRBD2, 6 bases. CDR3 length: 16 residues. The germline V gene has CDR1 DFQATT and CDR2 SNEGSKA (reference sequence). V lost 1 base to trimming and J lost 5 bases, with 18 bases between them. The CDR3 nucleotides read TGCAGTGCTAGAGTTCCAGGCGGGGCGGAAAACAATGAGCAGTTCTTC. Translation: CSARVPGGAENNEQFF.

The chain recombines TRBV6-5 with TRBJ1-4; unclear D gene. Trimming stripped 4 bases from V and 7 bases from J, with 16 bases between. This CDR3 is built from 15 residues. CDR1 is MNHEY and CDR2 is SVGAGI in the germline V gene. CDR3 in amino acids: CASSSTYQWGEKLFF. The CDR3 region has the DNA TGTGCCAGCAGTTCCACCTACCAATGGGGTGAAAAACTGTTTTTT.

This chain links TRBV6-1 with TRBJ2-7; 7 bases fit TRBD1. V shed 2 bases and J 3 bases; nucleotides not matched to a gene: 7. The CDR3 is 15 residues long. The germline V gene encodes CDR1 MNHNS and CDR2 SASEGT. CDR3 protein: CASSEYGTVYYEQYF. For the CDR3, the DNA is TGTGCCAGCAGTGAATACGGGACAGTTTACTACGAGCAGTACTTC.

The chain joins TRBV6-1 to TRBJ2-6; D possibly uses TRBD1 or TRBD2 (5 bases each). Trimming pared 8 bases from V and 1 base from J, leaving 12 bases between. There are 15 residues in the CDR3. The V gene's germline CDR1 is MNHNS and CDR2 SASEGT. The CDR3 is CASGRAGSGANVLTF. The CDR3 DNA reads as TGTGCCAGCGGCAGGGCGGGTTCTGGGGCCAACGTCCTGACTTTC.

The chain's CDR3 is CASLLLAGKTGELFF. CDR3 nucleotide sequence: TGTGCCAGCCTTTTACTGGCGGGAAAAACCGGGGAGCTGTTTTTT. The chain joins TRBV12-3 or TRBV12-4 to TRBJ2-2, with D perhaps TRBD2 (6 bases). The CDR3 has 15 amino acids. V gave up 8 bases and J gave up 5 bases, with 18 bases separating them.

This sequence joins TRBV27 and TRBJ2-7; 12 nucleotides agree with TRBD2. The CDR3 runs to 15 residues. V trimming: 10 bases; J trimming: 5 bases; junction bases outside the gene matches: 12. CDR1 is MNHEY, CDR2 SMNVEV, per germline (reference sequence). The chain's CDR3 is CATYTTSGSVHEQYF. The DNA for the CDR3 is TGTGCCACCTATACGACTAGCGGGAGTGTCCACGAGCAGTACTTC.

Only a few counts were recorded for this clonotype. V is TRBV4-1 and J is TRBJ2-1; D gene uncertain. Germline loops: CDR1 MGHRA, CDR2 YSYEKL. The CDR3 has 15 residues. V lost 1 base and J lost 4, with 11 bases in between. The chain's CDR3 is CASSQGAALYNEQFF. The CDR3 DNA reads TGCGCCAGCAGCCAAGGGGCGGCACTATACAATGAGCAGTTCTTC.

The chain combines TRBV4-1 with TRBJ2-3; a possible D gene is TRBD2 (6 bases). The V gene lost 4 bases and the J gene lost 2 bases, with 10 bases spanning the gap. The CDR3 totals 14 residues. Per germline, CDR1 MGHRA and CDR2 YSYEKL. The CDR3 loop reads CASSLGGYTDTQYF. The CDR3 DNA follows: TGCGCCAGCAGCCTCGGGGGTTACACAGATACGCAGTATTTT.

This clonotype occurred many times. The chain uses TRBV2 and TRBJ1-3; D is possibly TRBD1 (5 bases). There are 16 residues in the CDR3. V gave up 4 bases and J gave up 0 bases, with 13 bases separating them. The germline CDR1 and CDR2 sequences are SNHLY and FYNNEI. CDR3 nucleotides: TGTGCCAGCAGTGTTCAGGGAGCGCTCTCTGGAAACACCATATATTTT. Its translation: CASSVQGALSGNTIYF.

CDR3 nucleotides: TGTGCCAGCAGACCCGGACAGCGAGCCTCCTACGAGCAGTACTTC. It yields the protein CASRPGQRASYEQYF. The chain employs TRBV6-2 or TRBV6-3 and TRBJ2-7, with D possibly matching TRBD1 (6 bases). The V gene's germline CDR1 is MNHEY and CDR2 SVGEGT. Trimming cost V 6 bases and J 0 bases, with 15 bases left between them. The CDR3 consists of 15 residues.

The chain employs TRBV20-1 and TRBJ2-7; 11 nucleotides align to TRBD2. V gave up 5 bases and J gave up 6 bases; unmatched junction bases: 6. Germline values: CDR1 DFQATT, CDR2 SNEGSKA (reference sequence). The CDR3 has 13 amino acids. The CDR3 here is CSAAGTSGFEQYF. The CDR3 DNA reads as TGCAGTGCTGCCGGGACTAGCGGATTCGAGCAGTACTTC.

This chain connects TRBV6-1 to TRBJ1-2, with D possibly TRBD1 on 6 matching bases. V was trimmed by 4 bases and J by 6 bases, leaving 21 bases between them. Germline CDR1 MNHNS, CDR2 SASEGT. This CDR3 spans 16 amino acids. In DNA form, the CDR3 reads TGTGCCAGCAGTGTTTTATGGGGGGCGCGAAGTGATGGCTACACCTTC. It yields the protein CASSVLWGARSDGYTF.

V is TRBV5-4 and J is TRBJ2-3; the D is unclear. Germline V gene sequence: CDR1 SGHNT, CDR2 YYREEE (reference sequence). The length of the CDR3 is 13 residues. The V gene lost 8 bases and the J gene lost 3 bases, with 13 bases spanning the gap. The CDR3 loop is CASGVVGTDTQYF. The CDR3 DNA sequence: TGTGCCAGTGGGGTGGTGGGGACAGATACGCAGTATTTT.

This clonotype was picked up many times. The chain joins TRBV6-1 to TRBJ2-7, with D unresolved. CDR1 and CDR2 from the germline V gene are MNHNS and SASEGT. CDR3 length: 12 amino acids. Trimming shortened V by 4 bases and J by 3 bases, and 7 bases separated the two germline ends. In nucleotides, the CDR3 is TGTGCCAGCAGTGCCTCGTACTACGAGCAGTACTTC. Residues: CASSASYYEQYF.

The chain joins TRBV5-4 to TRBJ2-1; the match to TRBD2 covers 15 bases. This CDR3 region has 19 residues. The ends lost 1 base at V and 1 base at J; junction bases unmatched: 6. In germline, CDR1 is SGHNT, CDR2 YYREEE (reference sequence). DNA of the CDR3: TGTGCCAGCAGCTTGTTGGGACTAGCGGGGGGCCTGTCCTACAATGAGCAGTTCTTC. This translates into CASSLLGLAGGLSYNEQFF.

This clonotype was picked up many times. The rearrangement uses TRBV7-3 and TRBJ2-5; possibly TRBD1 or TRBD2 for D (5 bases each). The CDR3 spans 13 residues. The V gene's germline CDR1 is SGHTA and CDR2 FQGTGA. V was cut by 5 bases and J by 4 bases, with 11 bases left in between. The DNA for the CDR3 is TGTGCCAGCAGCCAGGGACGAGGAGAGACCCAGTACTTC. Translating it yields CASSQGRGETQYF.

The sample holds a few counts of this clonotype. The V gene is TRBV6-2 or TRBV6-3, the J gene TRBJ2-7; 9 positions agree with TRBD2. CDR3 size: 15 residues. The germline V gene encodes CDR1 MNHEY and CDR2 SVGEGT. V trimming: 2 bases; J trimming: 3 bases; junction bases outside the gene matches: 5. The CDR3 here is CASSYGLAGSYEQYF. The CDR3 DNA is TGTGCCAGCAGTTACGGCCTAGCGGGAAGCTACGAGCAGTACTTC.

This clonotype was counted at least ten times. This chain links TRBV5-1 with TRBJ2-5, with D perhaps matching TRBD2 (6 bases). This CDR3 spans 15 amino acids. CDR1 and CDR2 (germline): SGHRS, YFSETQ. Trimming took 2 bases from V and 0 from J, leaving 11 bases between them. As DNA, the CDR3 is TGCGCCAGCAGCTTTTGGGGGGTATACCAAGAGACCCAGTACTTC. Encoded protein: CASSFWGVYQETQYF.

This clonotype was seen a few times. The genes are TRBV24-1 and TRBJ2-5; the D is unclear. CDR1 is KGHDR and CDR2 is SFDVKD in the germline V gene. The CDR3 runs to 12 residues. V was clipped by 5 bases and J by 7 bases, with 10 bases between them. The CDR3 nucleotides read TGTGCCACCAGTGCCCAATTAGGGACCCAGTACTTC. Amino acids: CATSAQLGTQYF.

This clonotype turned up a few times. The chain is built from TRBV27 and TRBJ1-4; D is unclear. This CDR3 is built from 15 residues. Germline assignment: CDR1 MNHEY and CDR2 SMNVEV (reference sequence). The ends were cut back, 6 bases at V and 5 bases at J, with 16 bases in the middle. This chain's CDR3 is CASSPRLGGNEKLFF. CDR3 sequence (DNA): TGTGCCAGCAGCCCCCGGCTGGGTGGGAATGAAAAACTGTTTTTT.

This clonotype was seen many times. The chain has TRBV9 and TRBJ2-3, with 10 positions matching TRBD2. The CDR3 has 19 amino acids. Looked up from germline, CDR1 is SGDLS and CDR2 is YYNGEE. Germline trimming cut 2 bases from V and 1 base from J; bases unmatched to any gene: 13. The CDR3 is CASSVSPARTSGRTDTQYF. In DNA form, the CDR3 reads TGTGCCAGCAGCGTTTCCCCAGCAAGGACTAGCGGTCGCACAGATACGCAGTATTTT.

This clonotype was seen repeatedly, ten times or more. The gene calls are TRBV6-2 or TRBV6-3 and TRBJ2-7, with 7 bases identical to TRBD1. This CDR3 contains 15 residues. V shed 6 bases, J shed 3 bases, and the junction held 11 bases outside the gene matches. In germline, CDR1 is MNHEY, CDR2 SVGEGT. CDR3 coding DNA: TGTGCCAGCAGACTAAGACAGGGAGACTTCTACGAGCAGTACTTC. Its translation: CASRLRQGDFYEQYF.

This chain connects TRBV7-2 to TRBJ2-7; D gene uncertain. CDR1 SGHTA and CDR2 FQGNSA come from the germline V gene. CDR3 length: 14 residues. The V and J ends lost 5 bases and 5 bases respectively, with 16 bases between them. The CDR3 spells CASSVGYVADEQYF. For the CDR3, the DNA is TGTGCCAGCAGCGTCGGTTATGTTGCGGACGAGCAGTACTTC.